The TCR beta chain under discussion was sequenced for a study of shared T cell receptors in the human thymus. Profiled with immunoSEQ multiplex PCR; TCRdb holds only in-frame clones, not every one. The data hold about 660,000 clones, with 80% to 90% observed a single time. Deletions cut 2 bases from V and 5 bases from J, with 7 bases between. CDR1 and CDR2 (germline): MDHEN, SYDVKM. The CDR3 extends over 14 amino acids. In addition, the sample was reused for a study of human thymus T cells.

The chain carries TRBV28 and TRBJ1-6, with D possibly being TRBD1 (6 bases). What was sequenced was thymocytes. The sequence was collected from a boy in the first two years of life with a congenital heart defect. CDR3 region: CASSLQGHNSPLHF. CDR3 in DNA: TGTGCCAGCAGTTTACAGGGGCATAATTCACCCCTCCACTTT.